These T cell receptor beta chains were read from a single sample in a study of T-cell reconstitution after alpha-beta-depleted transplantation in children. TCRdb reanalysed the PCR reads using MiXCR and keeps one entry per CDR3 protein. This repertoire shows 130,000 or so distinct CDR3 sequences, roughly 10% found once; its top ten account for approximately 25%. The source was PBMCs, mostly from graft donor cells, collected 180 days after TCRalphabeta/CD19-depleted stem cell transplant. Source of these receptors: a girl under three years old who had a stem cell transplant for combined immunodeficiency, so the T cells may come from the graft donor. Each CDR3 is given with its conserved first and last residue. A D gene is named only where the DNA matches it firmly. Clone size is not always given. Where it is, it says once, few, many or a class for expanded clones.

TRBV12-3/TRBV12-4	.	TRBJ2-2	.	TGTGCCAGCAGTCCCCCCGGGACACAAAACACCGGGGAGCTGTTTTTT	CASSPPGTQNTGELFF
TRBV27	.	TRBJ2-7	few	TGTGCCAGCACTGTGTGGTACGAGCAGTACTTC	CASTVWYEQYF
TRBV4-3	TRBD1	TRBJ1-2	few	TGCGCCAGCAGCCAAGATCTGATGACAGGGGTACACTATGGCTACACCTTC	CASSQDLMTGVHYGYTF
TRBV20-1	TRBD2	TRBJ2-7	few	TGCAGTGCTAGGTTGACTAGCGGGAGGTCCTACGAGCAGTACTTC	CSARLTSGRSYEQYF
TRBV4-3	.	TRBJ2-5	few	TGCGCCAGCAGCCAAGCCCCGGACAGCCAAGAGACCCAGTACTTC	CASSQAPDSQETQYF
TRBV10-3	.	TRBJ2-7	few	TGTGCCATCAGTGAGAGACTGATACCCTACGAGCAGTACTTC	CAISERLIPYEQYF
TRBV20-1	TRBD2	TRBJ2-1	.	TGCAGTGCTAGAAGGTGGCTAGCGGGGGACCTCTCCTACAATGAGCAGTTCTTC	CSARRWLAGDLSYNEQFF
TRBV20-1	.	TRBJ2-7	many	TGCAGTGCTAGAAGGGCCCCTTGCTGCGAGCAGTACTTC	CSARRAPCCEQYF
TRBV29-1	TRBD1	TRBJ2-5	.	TGCAGCGTTGTTGGGGAGCGAGGACAGGGGAAAGAGACCCAGTACTTC	CSVVGERGQGKETQYF
TRBV20-1	.	TRBJ1-2	.	TGCAGTGCTAGAGGATCCCGGGACCTCTGGGGCTACACCTTC	CSARGSRDLWGYTF
TRBV29-1	TRBD2	TRBJ2-7	many	TGCAGCGTCCTCGGACTAGCCTACGAGCAGTACTTC	CSVLGLAYEQYF
TRBV20-1	.	TRBJ2-6	few	TGCAGTGCTACTAGGGGCTCTGGGGCCAACGTCCTGACTTTC	CSATRGSGANVLTF
TRBV6-5	.	TRBJ1-4	.	TGTGCCAGCAGTTACTCATCAACTAATGAAAAACTGTTTTTT	CASSYSSTNEKLFF
TRBV28	.	TRBJ1-2	medium-sized	TGTGCCAGCAGTTACTACTACTATGGCTACACCTTC	CASSYYYYGYTF
TRBV20-1	TRBD1	TRBJ2-3	.	TGCAGTGCCCCGGGACAGGCCCGAGATACGCAGTATTTT	CSAPGQARDTQYF
TRBV29-1	TRBD1	TRBJ2-3	.	TGCAGCGTTGTCCCCAAACCGACCCCAGACAGGGCACGGGATACGCAGTATTTT	CSVVPKPTPDRARDTQYF
TRBV6-5	.	TRBJ1-2	.	TGTGCCAGCAGTTCCGGACTCAACCGAAATGGCTACACCTTC	CASSSGLNRNGYTF
TRBV5-6	.	TRBJ2-2	.	TGTGCCAGCAGCCATTCAGGGGGGACCGGGGAGCTGTTTTTT	CASSHSGGTGELFF
TRBV30	TRBD2	TRBJ2-3	.	TGTGCCTGGATCCCACTAGCGGGAGCTCTCACAGATACGCAGTATTTT	CAWIPLAGALTDTQYF
TRBV24-1	TRBD2	TRBJ2-2	few	TGTGCCACCAGTCTAACTAGCGGGACTGTTGCCGGGGAGCTGTTTTTT	CATSLTSGTVAGELFF
TRBV10-3	.	TRBJ2-5	many	TGTGCCATCAGTGAGTTAACAGAAGAGACCCAGTACTTC	CAISELTEETQYF
TRBV5-1	.	TRBJ2-1	few	TGCGCCAGCAGCTTGATGGGGGACCCTTACAATGAGCAGTTCTTC	CASSLMGDPYNEQFF
TRBV12-3/TRBV12-4	.	TRBJ2-7	few	TGTGCCAGCAGTTTAGGGCCGGGACTGTCCTACGAGCAGTACTTC	CASSLGPGLSYEQYF
TRBV12-3/TRBV12-4	.	TRBJ1-4	.	TGTGCCAGCAAAGACTCCTGGGAGAATGAAAAACTGTTTTTT	CASKDSWENEKLFF
TRBV6-1	.	TRBJ1-5	.	TGTGCCAGCAGTCTTACAGGAGACGGCTATAGCAATCAGCCCCAGCATTTT	CASSLTGDGYSNQPQHF
TRBV20-1	.	TRBJ2-5	.	TGCTGTGCTAGAGATCCTCGCCCCATGAATTTGGAAGAGACCCAGTACTTC	CCARDPRPMNLEETQYF
TRBV20-1	TRBD1	TRBJ1-2	few	TGCAGTGCTATCCGGACAGGGGGTGGCTACACCTTC	CSAIRTGGGYTF
TRBV11-2	TRBD2	TRBJ2-2	.	TGTGCCAGCAGCTTATTCCCCTTAGCGGGACTCAACACCGGGGAGCTGTTTTTT	CASSLFPLAGLNTGELFF
TRBV11-3	TRBD2	TRBJ2-2	few	TGTGCCAGCAGCTTAGGGACTAGCACCGGGGAGCTGTTTTTT	CASSLGTSTGELFF
TRBV7-8	.	TRBJ2-2	few	TGTGCCAGCAGCTCCATTTCGTTGGGACGGGGAATCGCCGGGGAGCTGTTTTTT	CASSSISLGRGIAGELFF
TRBV27	.	TRBJ2-7	.	TGTGCCAGCAGCACAGGGTTAGTTAACGAGCAGTACTTC	CASSTGLVNEQYF
TRBV10-3	.	TRBJ2-1	few	TGTGCCATCAGTCAAACCCCCAATGAGCAGTTCTTC	CAISQTPNEQFF
TRBV11-2	.	TRBJ2-5	few	TGTGCCAGCAGACGATGGTTAGGAGAGACCCAGTACTTC	CASRRWLGETQYF
TRBV5-1	.	TRBJ2-6	.	TGCGCCAGCAGAGCGAGGGAGGTGGTATCTGGGGCCAACGTCCTGACTTTC	CASRAREVVSGANVLTF
TRBV29-1	TRBD1	TRBJ1-4	few	TGCAGCGTTGAAGTATCCAGGGGGGGAAAGGAAAAACTGTTTTTT	CSVEVSRGGKEKLFF
TRBV5-1	.	TRBJ2-7	.	TGCGCCAGCAGCTTAAGGCAGGGGCAGGGCGAGCAGTACTTC	CASSLRQGQGEQYF
TRBV18	.	TRBJ1-1	few	TGTGCCAGCTCAGAGGGGGTGAACACTGAAGCTTTCTTT	CASSEGVNTEAFF
TRBV6-1	TRBD1	TRBJ2-7	.	TGTGCCAGCAGATCCCGACAGGGCCCCTACGAGCAGTACTTC	CASRSRQGPYEQYF
TRBV7-2	.	TRBJ2-7	.	TGTGCCAGCAGCTTATCGACATGGAATTACGAGCAGTACTTC	CASSLSTWNYEQYF
TRBV5-5	.	TRBJ2-7	many	TGTGCCAGCAGCTTGGTTGGGCTACACCTAGGGGAGCAGTACTTC	CASSLVGLHLGEQYF
TRBV20-1	.	TRBJ2-5	few	TGCAGTGCTAGGGCACCCCCGTACCAAGAGACCCAGTACTTC	CSARAPPYQETQYF
TRBV7-6	.	TRBJ2-1	.	TGTGCCAGCACGGCGAGGGGGGGGGCTTACAATGAGCAGTTCTTC	CASTARGGAYNEQFF
TRBV27	.	TRBJ2-1	.	TGTGCCAGCAAGACATCTTCCTACAATGAGCAGTTCTTC	CASKTSSYNEQFF
TRBV28	.	TRBJ1-1	.	TGTGCCAGCAGTTTATCGGTAGGGGCGGGGACTGAAGCTTTCTTT	CASSLSVGAGTEAFF
TRBV9	TRBD1	TRBJ1-6	few	TGTGCCAGCAGCGCCCGACAGGGTGATTCACCCCTCCACTTT	CASSARQGDSPLHF
TRBV7-2	TRBD1	TRBJ2-1	few	TGTGCCAGCAGCCTCATACAGGGGGAGCAGTTCTTC	CASSLIQGEQFF
TRBV29-1	.	TRBJ2-2	many	TGCAGCGTCTACGGACAGCTCACCGGGGAGCTGTTTTTT	CSVYGQLTGELFF
TRBV5-1	.	TRBJ1-6	many	TGCGCCAGCAGCTTGGGGGCGGGTTCACCCCTCCACTTT	CASSLGAGSPLHF
TRBV7-9	TRBD2	TRBJ2-3	few	TGTGCCAGCAGCCCTCTAGCGGGGTTAGATACGCAGTATTTT	CASSPLAGLDTQYF
TRBV6-1	.	TRBJ2-1	once	TGTGCCAGCAGTGAAGAGGCAGGGGGGTCCTACAATGAGCAGTTCTTC	CASSEEAGGSYNEQFF